The next 27 T cell receptor beta chains were all read from a single sample in a study of post-analysis software for immune sequencing data. The study, taken as a whole, reports: Compared with controls, patients had more of 4 or 5 TRBV segments, including TRBV5-6, TRBV5-1 and TRBV20-1.

Each TCR beta cDNA library carried unique molecular identifiers. One entry per CDR3 protein results from TCRdb running MiXCR on the PCR reads. The sample lists hundreds of thousands of distinct CDR3 sequences, more than 50% occurring once. These receptors are not linked to any known antigen. Sequencing was done on a sample of blood. These receptors came from a girl under 10 years old with multiple sclerosis.

This clonotype occurred a few times. The V and J genes are TRBV6-1 and TRBJ2-1; 8 bases are a match to TRBD1. The ends lost 6 bases at V and 4 bases at J; junction bases unmatched: 11. CDR1 MNHNS and CDR2 SASEGT come from the germline V gene. The CDR3 is made up of 16 amino acids. This chain's CDR3 is CASRDREEGPYNEQFF. As DNA, the CDR3 is TGTGCCAGCAGGGACAGGGAGGAGGGCCCTTACAATGAGCAGTTCTTC.

J is TRBJ2-6 and V is TRBV28; D is possibly TRBD1 (6 bases). Germline V gene lookup returns CDR1 MDHEN and CDR2 SYDVKM. With 2 bases removed from V and 15 bases from J, the gap between germline ends came to 14 bases. The CDR3 length is 13 residues. The CDR3 region has the DNA TGTGCCAGCAGTTTAGAGGCGGCCAGGGGCCTGACTTTC. Amino acid sequence: CASSLEAARGLTF.

This clonotype was counted a few times. The V and J genes are TRBV6-2 or TRBV6-3 and TRBJ2-1; D perhaps matches TRBD1 (5 bases). Germline values: CDR1 MNHEY, CDR2 SVGEGT. Deletions cut 5 bases from V and 2 bases from J, with 19 bases between. This CDR3 has 17 amino acids. CDR3 sequence reads: CASSMARAGITYNEQFF. Written as DNA, the CDR3 is TGTGCCAGCAGTATGGCCAGGGCTGGGATTACCTACAATGAGCAGTTCTTC.

The V call is TRBV4-2, the J call TRBJ1-1; D unresolved. Germline assignment: CDR1 LGHNA and CDR2 YNFKEQ. The CDR3 totals 18 residues. V lost 1 base and J lost 2, with 20 bases in between. This CDR3 is CASSQGTFKGPLNTEAFF. The CDR3 nucleotides read TGTGCCAGCAGCCAAGGGACCTTCAAAGGGCCACTAAACACTGAAGCTTTCTTT.

The chain carries TRBV11-2 and TRBJ2-5, with 7 bases aligning to TRBD2. V shed 5 bases and J 0 bases; nucleotides not matched to a gene: 9. CDR1 and CDR2 (germline): SGHAT, FQNNGV. The CDR3 totals 16 residues. The CDR3 protein is CASSRNGGKYQETQYF. Here the CDR3 DNA reads TGTGCCAGCAGCCGAAACGGGGGGAAGTACCAAGAGACCCAGTACTTC.

This clonotype has ten or more counts. V usage is TRBV3-1 and J usage is TRBJ1-1; a possible D gene is TRBD1 (6 bases). Per the germline V gene, CDR1 is LGHDT and CDR2 is YNNKEL (reference sequence). Trimming stripped 4 bases from V and 5 bases from J, with 8 bases between. The CDR3 runs to 12 residues. CDR3 in DNA: TGTGCCAGCAGCCCTACAGGGACTGAAGCTTTCTTT. Translation: CASSPTGTEAFF.

Details on this clonotype: One end of the junction is discordant with germline, which a read error may explain. This chain joins TRBV7-9 and TRBJ2-5, with 7 bases matching TRBD2. CDR3 length equals 13 residues. Germline CDR1 is SEHNR and CDR2 is FQNEAQ (reference sequence). The CDR3, as DNA: TGTGCCAGCAGCCGACTAGCCCAAGAGGCCCAGTACTTC. It specifies CASSRLAQEAQYF.

V gene TRBV6-1 combines with J gene TRBJ2-4, with D maybe TRBD1 (5 bases). The CDR3 is 13 amino acids. Germline CDR1 is MNHNS and CDR2 is SASEGT. Trimming pared 6 bases from V and 15 bases from J, leaving 21 bases between. CDR3 in amino acids: CASSAVGRQERYF. CDR3 bases: TGTGCCAGCAGCGCCGTGGGGCGGCAAGAACGGTACTTC.

The J gene is TRBJ2-6, the V gene TRBV7-2; a possible D gene is TRBD1 (6 bases). V lost 3 bases to trimming and J lost 2 bases, with 17 bases between them. The CDR3 runs to 18 residues. The germline V gene encodes CDR1 SGHTA and CDR2 FQGNSA. The CDR3 sequence is CASSLDRGSFPGANVLTF. Here the CDR3 DNA reads TGTGCCAGCAGCTTGGACAGAGGAAGCTTTCCTGGGGCCAACGTCCTGACTTTC.

The genes are TRBV7-2 and TRBJ2-7; D perhaps matches TRBD2 (6 bases). The CDR3 loop spans 13 amino acids. Germline assignment: CDR1 SGHTA and CDR2 FQGNSA. Trimming pared 4 bases from V and 6 bases from J, leaving 13 bases between. The CDR3 here is CASSYSREAEQYF. The DNA of the CDR3 is TGTGCCAGCAGCTACTCCAGGGAGGCCGAGCAGTACTTC.

The chain links TRBV27 to TRBJ2-3; 8 bases fit TRBD1. CDR3 length: 16 amino acids. Germline CDR1 reads MNHEY; CDR2 reads SMNVEV (reference sequence). The junction had 9 bases not matched to a gene; V was cut back by 1 base and J by 6 bases. In nucleotides, the CDR3 is TGTGCCAGCAGTTTATTCTCCGTTCAGGGGGCGGATACGCAGTATTTT. Protein sequence: CASSLFSVQGADTQYF.

The genes are TRBV12-3 or TRBV12-4 and TRBJ1-5; no clear D. The ends were cut back, 5 bases at V and 12 bases at J, with 23 bases in the middle. The CDR3 has 15 residues. The CDR3 DNA reads as TGTGCCAGCAGTGCTCACCGAAAAAGGCCATTTGGCCAGCATTTT. It yields the protein CASSAHRKRPFGQHF.

V gene TRBV7-2 combines with J gene TRBJ1-2; D gene uncertain. The V and J ends lost 1 base and 8 bases respectively, with 11 bases between them. Germline V lookup: CDR1 SGHTA, CDR2 FQGNSA. There are 13 residues in the CDR3. The CDR3 is CASSLDGFDGYTF. The DNA of the CDR3 is TGTGCCAGCAGCTTAGATGGGTTCGACGGCTACACCTTC.

This clonotype was detected many times. The chain is built from TRBV20-1 and TRBJ2-1, with 9 bases aligning to TRBD1. The V gene end was trimmed by 3 bases and the J gene end by 11 bases; junction bases not matched to a gene: 5. The CDR3 is 12 residues long. Germline values: CDR1 DFQATT, CDR2 SNEGSKA (reference sequence). CDR3 bases: TGCAGTGCTAGGGGGGACAGGGACCAGCAGTTCTTC. Its translation: CSARGDRDQQFF.

This clonotype showed up just once. V gene TRBV28 combines with J gene TRBJ2-3, with D possibly being TRBD2 (7 bases). Germline V gene data show CDR1 as MDHEN and CDR2 as SYDVKM. V shed 4 bases and J shed 4 bases, with 15 bases lying between them. This CDR3 contains 15 residues. The CDR3 spells CASSWEGVGPDTQYF. CDR3 nucleotides: TGTGCCAGCAGTTGGGAGGGGGTCGGACCAGATACGCAGTATTTT.

The V call is TRBV12-3 or TRBV12-4, the J call TRBJ2-3; D remains ambiguous. Trimming took 7 bases from V and 2 from J, leaving 4 bases between them. CDR3 size: 11 residues. The CDR3 protein is CASMNTDTQYF. In nucleotides, the CDR3 is TGTGCCAGCATGAACACAGATACGCAGTATTTT.

This clonotype was seen a few times. This chain connects TRBV6-1 to TRBJ1-2, with D uncertain. From germline, CDR1 is MNHNS and CDR2 SASEGT. The CDR3 totals 13 residues. With 8 bases removed from V and 0 bases from J, the gap between germline ends came to 10 bases. The DNA for the CDR3 is TGTGCCAGCTCAAGGTCTTCTAACTATGGCTACACCTTC. It codes for CASSRSSNYGYTF.

The chain combines TRBV29-1 with TRBJ2-7, with 9 bases identical to TRBD1. Germline CDR1 is SQVTM and CDR2 is ANQGSEA. V shed 2 bases, J shed 3 bases, and the junction held 5 bases outside the gene matches. This CDR3 has 14 residues. In DNA, the CDR3 is TGCAGCGTTGAACAACAGGGGGCCAACTACGAGCAGTACTTC. As protein: CSVEQQGANYEQYF.

There are a few counts of this clonotype. The rearrangement joins TRBV29-1 to TRBJ2-7; 7 bases fit TRBD2. The last part of the DNA fits TRBJ2-5 better; the J call may be wrong. Per germline, CDR1 SQVTM and CDR2 ANQGSEA. The CDR3 has 13 residues. CDR3 nucleotide sequence: TGCAGCGTCGCCAGGACTAGTTGGGAGACCCAGTACTTC. It is translated as CSVARTSWETQYF.

The chain is built from TRBV20-1 and TRBJ1-6, with 8 bases fitting TRBD1. The trim removed 5 bases at V and 5 bases at J, leaving 5 bases unmatched. Germline CDR1 reads DFQATT; CDR2 reads SNEGSKA (reference sequence). The CDR3 spans 14 residues. The CDR3 DNA follows: TGCAGTGCTGGATACAGGGGGGATAATTCACCCCTCCACTTT. It is translated as CSAGYRGDNSPLHF.

The V gene is TRBV20-1, the J gene TRBJ1-5, with D unclear. Between the trimmed V and J ends, which lost 6 bases and 0 bases, there was a span of 12 bases. Germline-derived CDR1 and CDR2 are DFQATT and SNEGSKA (reference sequence). The CDR3 length is 14 residues. CDR3 sequence (DNA): TGCAGTGCCACAAACGCTTATAGCAATCAGCCCCAGCATTTT. It encodes CSATNAYSNQPQHF.

V gene TRBV29-1 combines with J gene TRBJ1-2; D is perhaps TRBD1 (5 bases). The germline V gene has CDR1 SQVTM and CDR2 ANQGSEA. CDR3 length: 13 residues. V lost 1 base and J lost 4, with 10 bases in between. The CDR3 region has the DNA TGCAGCGTTGAAGGAGGGGTGAGCTATGGCTACACCTTC. Translating gives CSVEGGVSYGYTF.

This sequence joins TRBV10-3 and TRBJ1-2; 10 bases are shared with TRBD1. Germline CDR1 is ENHRY and CDR2 is SYGVKD. With V trimmed by 6 bases and J by 0 bases, 13 bases remained unmatched. CDR3 length: 18 amino acids. The CDR3 DNA reads TGTGCCATCAGGAACCGGGACAGGGGCGGAGACCCTAACTATGGCTACACCTTC. Its translation is CAIRNRDRGGDPNYGYTF.

The J gene is TRBJ2-5, the V gene TRBV12-3 or TRBV12-4; no reliable D call. The CDR3 is 12 residues long. Trimming removed 3 bases at V and 5 bases at J, with 7 bases between. Written as DNA, the CDR3 is TGTGCCAGCAGTTTCGCCCTGGAGACCCAGTACTTC. This gives the protein CASSFALETQYF.

Only one count was recorded for this clonotype. The chain has TRBV7-9 and TRBJ2-3; 7 nucleotides agree with TRBD1. V lost 4 bases, J lost 3 bases, and 10 bases stayed unmatched. Germline V gene sequence: CDR1 SEHNR, CDR2 FQNEAQ (reference sequence). CDR3 length equals 16 residues. The CDR3 region has the DNA TGTGCCAGCAGCTCCCGGGACAGACGGAGTACAGATACGCAGTATTTT. Encoded protein: CASSSRDRRSTDTQYF.

The table lists this clonotype with a count of one. The V gene is TRBV21-1, the J gene TRBJ2-1; TRBD1, the D gene given by the table, was not confirmed from the DNA. TRBV21-1 is a listed pseudogene. The CDR3 is 16 residues long. DNA of the CDR3: TGTGCCAGCAGCAAAGTACCCCGGGACAGGGACAATGAGCAGTTCTTC. This translates into CASSKVPRDRDNEQFF.

V usage is TRBV9 and J usage is TRBJ2-1; D call uncertain. The CDR3 totals 15 residues. Deletions cut 3 bases from V and 5 bases from J, with 15 bases between. Germline CDR1 and CDR2: SGDLS and YYNGEE. CDR3 coding DNA: TGTGCCAGCAGCGCCAAGAGACATTCAAACAATGAGCAGTTCTTC. This sequence encodes CASSAKRHSNNEQFF.